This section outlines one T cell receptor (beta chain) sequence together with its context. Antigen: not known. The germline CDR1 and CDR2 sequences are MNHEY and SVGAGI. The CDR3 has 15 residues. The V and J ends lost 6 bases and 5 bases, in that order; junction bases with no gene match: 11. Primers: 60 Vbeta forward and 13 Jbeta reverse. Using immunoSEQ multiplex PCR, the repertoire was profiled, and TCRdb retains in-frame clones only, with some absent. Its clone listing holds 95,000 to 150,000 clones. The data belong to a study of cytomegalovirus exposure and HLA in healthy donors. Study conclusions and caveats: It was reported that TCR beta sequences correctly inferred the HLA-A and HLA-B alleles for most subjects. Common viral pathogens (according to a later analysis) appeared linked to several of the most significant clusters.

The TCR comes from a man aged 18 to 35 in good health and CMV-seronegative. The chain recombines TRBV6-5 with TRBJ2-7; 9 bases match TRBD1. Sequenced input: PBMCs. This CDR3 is CASSSPRTGVNEQYF. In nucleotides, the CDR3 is TGTGCCAGCAGCTCCCCTCGGACAGGGGTCAACGAGCAGTACTTC.